Listed below are T cell receptor beta chains from one sample, sequenced in a study of beta chain features in type 1 diabetes. Repertoires were generated with immunoSEQ multiplex PCR, while TCRdb's copy carries only in-frame clones and drops some. This sample yields roughly 230,000 clones, of which 9.5% to 13% are seen a single time; 0.017% belongs to the top ten. Material: naive CD4+ T cells from blood. Receptors were obtained from a man younger than 45 with type 1 diabetes. Both conserved end residues are part of each CDR3. The D gene is left open where the match is weak. Clone sizes are given selectively: once, few, many, or a class where the clone is expanded.

TRBJ1-4 NA TRBV4-3 NA CASSQDNGGLGEKLFF TGCGCCAGCAGCCAAGATAATGGGGGGTTGGGTGAAAAACTGTTTTTT
TRBJ2-7 NA TRBV18 NA CASSLAGTANYEQYF TGTGCCAGCTCACTGGCGGGGACAGCTAACTACGAGCAGTACTTC
TRBJ2-7 few TRBV4-3 TRBD2 CASSQEWLAESSYEQYF TGCGCCAGCAGCCAAGAATGGCTAGCGGAGAGCTCCTACGAGCAGTACTTC
TRBJ2-3 NA TRBV9 NA CASSVDRRPTDTQYF TGTGCCAGCAGCGTAGACAGGAGACCCACAGATACGCAGTATTTT
TRBJ1-2 NA TRBV19 NA CASSLMTQRHGYTF TGTGCCAGTAGTCTCATGACTCAGAGGCATGGCTACACCTTC
TRBJ2-2 NA TRBV4-3 TRBD2 CASSPTSGDGGELFF TGCGCCAGCAGCCCTACTAGCGGGGATGGCGGGGAGCTGTTTTTT
TRBJ2-5 few TRBV30 TRBD2 CAWNGGGIQYF TGTGCCTGGAACGGGGGGGGAATCCAGTACTTC
TRBJ2-5 few TRBV11-1 TRBD1 CASSTTGLETQYF TGTGCCAGCAGCACGACAGGGTTGGAGACCCAGTACTTC
TRBJ1-6 NA TRBV7-9 NA CASSSGQNNSPLHF TGTGCCAGCAGCTCAGGACAGAATAATTCACCCCTCCACTTT
TRBJ2-7 NA TRBV12-5 NA CASGTTWEQYF TGTGCTAGTGGAACTACGTGGGAGCAGTACTTC
TRBJ2-2 few TRBV4-2 TRBD2 CASSQARSGANTGELFF TGTGCCAGCAGCCAAGCTCGTAGCGGGGCGAACACCGGGGAGCTGTTTTTT
TRBJ2-5 few TRBV4-2 TRBD2 CASSQVIAGGEKTQYF TGTGCCAGCAGCCAAGTAATAGCGGGGGGCGAAAAGACCCAGTACTTC
TRBJ2-3 NA TRBV28 NA CASNTLSTDTQYF TGTGCCAGCAACACCCTTAGCACAGATACGCAGTATTTT
TRBJ1-1 NA TRBV20-1 NA CSAVNTEAFF TGCAGTGCCGTGAACACTGAAGCTTTCTTT
TRBJ2-5 NA TRBV6-5 TRBD2 CASSLGGAQETQYF TGTGCCAGCAGCCTCGGGGGGGCCCAAGAGACCCAGTACTTC
TRBJ2-5 NA TRBV7-3 NA CASSLSRKETQYF TGTGCCAGCAGCTTATCGCGAAAAGAGACCCAGTACTTC
TRBJ1-1 NA TRBV13 NA CASSLDRTEAFF TGTGCCAGCAGCTTGGACAGAACTGAAGCTTTCTTT
TRBJ1-5 NA TRBV30 TRBD1 CAWRHYRDRSNQPQHF TGTGCCTGGAGACATTACCGGGACAGGAGCAATCAGCCCCAGCATTTT
TRBJ2-7 few TRBV11-2 NA CASSRQEGHYEQYF TGTGCCAGCAGCCGGCAGGAAGGCCACTACGAGCAGTACTTC
TRBJ1-6 few TRBV6-5 NA CASSYSGQYNSPLHF TGTGCCAGCAGTTACAGTGGACAGTATAATTCACCCCTCCACTTT
TRBJ1-4 few TRBV29-1 NA CSVVGRPPNEKLFF TGCAGCGTTGTGGGCAGGCCACCTAATGAAAAACTGTTTTTT
TRBJ2-1 few TRBV11-2 NA CASSQRRQALYNEQFF TGTGCCAGCAGCCAGAGGCGACAGGCCCTTTACAATGAGCAGTTCTTC
TRBJ1-1 NA TRBV30 TRBD1 CAWRQGAHLDTEAFF TGTGCCTGGAGACAGGGGGCGCATTTGGACACTGAAGCTTTCTTT
TRBJ2-1 NA TRBV5-1 NA CASSLVGQAYNEQFF TGCGCCAGCAGCTTGGTTGGGCAAGCCTACAATGAGCAGTTCTTC
TRBJ1-2 few TRBV5-1 NA CASTPGMLYGYTF TGCGCCAGCACCCCAGGGATGCTCTATGGCTACACCTTC
TRBJ1-5 NA TRBV16 NA CASSQPTRFSNQPQHF TGTGCCAGCAGCCAGCCGACACGGTTTAGCAATCAGCCCCAGCATTTT
TRBJ2-3 NA TRBV7-3 NA CASRKQGKITDTQYF TGTGCCAGCAGGAAACAGGGAAAAATCACAGATACGCAGTATTTT
TRBJ2-7 NA TRBV5-1 TRBD2 CASSLVSGTSYEQYF TGCGCCAGCAGCTTGGTTAGCGGGACCTCCTACGAGCAGTACTTC
TRBJ1-1 NA TRBV11-2 TRBD1 CASSLGTGTATLTEAFF TGTGCCAGCAGCTTAGGTACCGGGACAGCAACCCTCACTGAAGCTTTCTTT
TRBJ2-5 few TRBV2 NA CASRASLQETQYF TGTGCCAGCAGGGCCTCGCTTCAAGAGACCCAGTACTTC
TRBJ2-3 few TRBV7-3 NA CASSQAGGTDTQYF TGTGCCAGCAGCCAAGCCGGGGGCACAGATACGCAGTATTTT
TRBJ2-7 NA TRBV27 NA CASSRQAGGYEQYF TGTGCCAGCAGCCGACAGGCGGGTGGGTACGAGCAGTACTTC
TRBJ2-3 NA TRBV6-5 NA CASSYGYQGTDTQYF TGTGCCAGCAGTTACGGATATCAGGGAACAGATACGCAGTATTTT
TRBJ2-3 NA TRBV7-9 NA CASSFQGTDTQYF TGTGCCAGCAGCTTTCAGGGCACAGATACGCAGTATTTT
TRBJ2-7 few TRBV7-2 TRBD1 CASSLEQGAGEQYF TGTGCCAGCAGCTTAGAACAGGGGGCAGGGGAGCAGTACTTC
TRBJ2-5 few TRBV28 TRBD2 CATRLAGDQETQYF TGTGCCACCCGACTAGCGGGGGACCAAGAGACCCAGTACTTC
TRBJ2-7 NA TRBV28 NA CASSTVTATSAEQYF TGTGCCAGCAGCACCGTAACCGCGACTTCGGCTGAGCAGTACTTC
TRBJ1-6 NA TRBV9 NA CASSVDARPTSPLHF TGTGCCAGCAGCGTAGACGCCAGGCCGACTTCACCCCTCCACTTT
TRBJ2-3 few TRBV7-9 TRBD2 CASSFPAGGMHTQYF TGTGCCAGCAGCTTTCCCGCGGGAGGTATGCATACGCAGTATTTT
TRBJ2-2 NA TRBV5-6 NA CASSLLASDTGELFF TGTGCCAGCAGCCTTCTAGCCAGCGACACCGGGGAGCTGTTTTTT
TRBJ2-7 NA TRBV5-1 NA CASSLEAGYEQYF TGCGCCAGCAGCTTGGAGGCAGGCTACGAGCAGTACTTC